The rows below give T cell receptor beta chains drawn from one sample of a study of regulatory dendritic cells for organ transplantation. The data were produced by immunoSEQ multiplex PCR, yet TCRdb's version contains in-frame clones alone and is incomplete. There are roughly 35,000 clones in the sample; around 90% occur only once, and under 0.075% lies in the top ten. The sample comprised naive CD4+ T cells from blood. The receptor source for this set is a human donor in good health. Both conserved end residues are part of each CDR3. The D gene is left open where the match is weak. Clone size is stated in some rows and not others, as once, few, many or a class when expanded.

size: -; D: TRBD1; V: TRBV18; J: TRBJ1-1; DNA: TGTGCCAGCTCACCAAGGGGGCCTAACACTGAAGCTTTCTTT; CDR3: CASSPRGPNTEAFF
size: -; D: -; V: TRBV4-3; J: TRBJ1-1; DNA: TGCGCCAGCAGCCAAGACAATAGGGGGGGCACTGAAGCTTTCTTT; CDR3: CASSQDNRGGTEAFF
size: -; D: TRBD1; V: TRBV5-1; J: TRBJ1-4; DNA: TGCGCCAGCAGCAGGGGGACAGGGGTAGGAGAAAAACTGTTTTTT; CDR3: CASSRGTGVGEKLFF
size: -; D: -; V: TRBV27; J: TRBJ2-3; DNA: TGTGCCAGCAGTTATGGGGGTTATACGCAGTATTTT; CDR3: CASSYGGYTQYF
size: -; D: -; V: TRBV6-1; J: TRBJ2-3; DNA: TGTGCCAGCAGGGGGTCGAGCACAGATACGCAGTATTTT; CDR3: CASRGSSTDTQYF
size: -; D: -; V: TRBV7-2; J: TRBJ2-2; DNA: TGTGCCAGCAGCTTAACGTTGGAGGGACTCCCCAGGGAGCTGTTTTTT; CDR3: CASSLTLEGLPRELFF
size: -; D: -; V: TRBV5-5; J: TRBJ2-7; DNA: TGTGCCAGCAGCATGTCTCCTAGGGGGGGAATATACGAGCAGTACTTC; CDR3: CASSMSPRGGIYEQYF
size: -; D: TRBD2; V: TRBV28; J: TRBJ2-6; DNA: TGTGCCAGCACGAAGCGGGAGAGTGGGGCCAACGTCCTGACTTTC; CDR3: CASTKRESGANVLTF
size: -; D: -; V: TRBV29-1; J: TRBJ2-6; DNA: TGCAGCGTTGAAGCTACTGGGGCCAACGTCCTGACTTTC; CDR3: CSVEATGANVLTF
size: -; D: -; V: TRBV18; J: TRBJ1-1; DNA: TGTGCCAGCTCACCACCGCCGGCGAACACTGAAGCTTTCTTT; CDR3: CASSPPPANTEAFF
size: -; D: -; V: TRBV28; J: TRBJ2-2; DNA: TGTGCCAGCAGTTTAATGGGACGTGGGTACACCGGGGAGCTGTTTTTT; CDR3: CASSLMGRGYTGELFF
size: once; D: -; V: TRBV5-4; J: TRBJ2-2; DNA: TGTGCCAGCAGCGCCCAAATGGGGGTCGGCGGGGAGCTGTTTTTT; CDR3: CASSAQMGVGGELFF
size: -; D: TRBD1; V: TRBV6-4; J: TRBJ1-1; DNA: TGTGCCAGCAAACAGACAGGGGCTGGCACTGAAGCTTTCTTT; CDR3: CASKQTGAGTEAFF
size: -; D: TRBD1; V: TRBV11-2; J: TRBJ1-4; DNA: TGTGCCAGCAGTCCCTCTCGACAGGGACTAGAAAAACTGTTTTTT; CDR3: CASSPSRQGLEKLFF
size: -; D: TRBD1; V: TRBV5-1; J: TRBJ2-7; DNA: TGCGCCAGCAGCTCGACAAGTTTCGGACAGGGGGATTACGAGCAGTACTTC; CDR3: CASSSTSFGQGDYEQYF
size: -; D: -; V: TRBV7-6; J: TRBJ2-3; DNA: TGTGCCAGCAGCTCCGGACTGGGCACAGATACGCAGTATTTT; CDR3: CASSSGLGTDTQYF
size: -; D: -; V: TRBV19; J: TRBJ1-1; DNA: TGTGCCAGTAGTATCCTGGACGGAGCCGGCACTGAAGCTTTCTTT; CDR3: CASSILDGAGTEAFF
size: -; D: -; V: TRBV10-3; J: TRBJ2-1; DNA: TGTGCCATCAGTGCCGAAGTCCTGGACAATGAGCAGTTCTTC; CDR3: CAISAEVLDNEQFF
size: -; D: -; V: TRBV10-1; J: TRBJ2-7; DNA: TGCGCCAGCAGTGAGTCGACGGGGGACGGTACCTACGAGCAGTACTTC; CDR3: CASSESTGDGTYEQYF
size: few; D: -; V: TRBV6-5; J: TRBJ1-6; DNA: TGTGCCAGCAGCCACCAGGCTACGGGTTCACCCCTCCACTTT; CDR3: CASSHQATGSPLHF
size: once; D: TRBD2; V: TRBV5-4; J: TRBJ2-1; DNA: TGTGCCAGCAGCCACCTAGCGGGGGGGGTCCACAATGAGCAGTTCTTC; CDR3: CASSHLAGGVHNEQFF
size: -; D: TRBD2; V: TRBV28; J: TRBJ2-1; DNA: TGTGCCAGCAGTCCGGCCGCGAGGGGACTATCGTCAGGTGAGCAGTTCTTC; CDR3: CASSPAARGLSSGEQFF
size: -; D: -; V: TRBV7-6; J: TRBJ2-1; DNA: TGTGCCAGCAGCCCCCTAGGGAATGAGCAGTTCTTC; CDR3: CASSPLGNEQFF
size: -; D: -; V: TRBV7-9; J: TRBJ1-5; DNA: TGTGCCAGCAGCTTAGGTAAAGGGGATAATCAGCCCCAGCATTTT; CDR3: CASSLGKGDNQPQHF
size: -; D: -; V: TRBV4-1; J: TRBJ1-1; DNA: TGCGCCAGCAGCCATCCTGGGGCCTCAATGAACACTGAAGCTTTCTTT; CDR3: CASSHPGASMNTEAFF
size: -; D: -; V: TRBV28; J: TRBJ2-2; DNA: TGTGCCAGCAGTTACCTTTATTTGGGGAACACCGGGGAGCTGTTTTTT; CDR3: CASSYLYLGNTGELFF
size: -; D: TRBD2; V: TRBV9; J: TRBJ2-3; DNA: TGTGCCAGCACCCTAGCGGGCCAGGCGGATACGCAGTATTTT; CDR3: CASTLAGQADTQYF
size: -; D: -; V: TRBV7-2; J: TRBJ2-3; DNA: TGTGCCAGCAGCCGTCTATCTAGGGGCTCAGATACGCAGTATTTT; CDR3: CASSRLSRGSDTQYF
size: -; D: -; V: TRBV11-2; J: TRBJ2-7; DNA: TGTGCCAGCAGCTTAGGTCCGCAGCGGAGCTACGAGCAGTACTTC; CDR3: CASSLGPQRSYEQYF
size: -; D: -; V: TRBV28; J: TRBJ1-5; DNA: TGTGCCAGCAGTGGCCCCCAGGGTCTAAGGCAGCCCCAGCATTTT; CDR3: CASSGPQGLRQPQHF
size: -; D: TRBD2; V: TRBV7-2; J: TRBJ2-5; DNA: TGTGCCAGCAGCCCGCCCGGGACTAGGGAGACCCAGTACTTC; CDR3: CASSPPGTRETQYF